This is a list of T cell receptor beta chains from one sample in a study of cytomegalovirus exposure and HLA in healthy donors. Assay: immunoSEQ multiplex PCR; the TCRdb copy retains only in-frame clones and omits some. This sample has 55,000 to 65,000 clones, with roughly 80% found just once. Sequences were obtained from PBMCs. Source of these receptors: a woman aged 40 to 50 in good health and CMV-seropositive. Each CDR3 is given with its conserved first and last residue. The D gene is left open where the match is weak. Clone size is not always given. Where it is, it says once, few, many or a class for expanded clones.

clone_size j_call v_call d_call cdr3_nt cdr3_aa
. TRBJ1-3 TRBV11-2 . TGTGCCAGCAGCTTAGGGCAGGGTTGGAACACCATATATTTT CASSLGQGWNTIYF
. TRBJ2-6 TRBV25-1 . TGTGCCAGCAGTGAGGACGGCAGGCCAGGGACTGGGGCCAACGTCCTGACTTTC CASSEDGRPGTGANVLTF
once TRBJ1-1 TRBV27 TRBD1 TGTGCCAGCAGTACACAGGGGTACACTGAAGCTTTCTTT CASSTQGYTEAFF
. TRBJ1-2 TRBV30 TRBD1 TGTGCCTGGAGGTCGGGACAGACAAACTATGGCTACACCTTC CAWRSGQTNYGYTF
. TRBJ1-5 TRBV5-1 . TGCGCCAGCAGCTGGGAGGGGGGGCAGCCCCAGCATTTT CASSWEGGQPQHF
. TRBJ2-5 TRBV10-3 . TGTGCCATCAGTGGCCGGGACTCCGCAGAGGAGACCCAGTACTTC CAISGRDSAEETQYF
. TRBJ1-1 TRBV6-1 . TGTGCCAGCAGTGAAGCAACAGGGTTCGGCACTGAAGCTTTCTTT CASSEATGFGTEAFF
. TRBJ2-1 TRBV15 TRBD2 TGTGCCACCAGCAGTCCCGGGACTAGCTTCTCCTACAATGAGCAGTTCTTC CATSSPGTSFSYNEQFF
. TRBJ2-3 TRBV7-2 TRBD1 TGTGCCAGCAGCTTAATGCGACAGGGTGGCACAGATACGCAGTATTTT CASSLMRQGGTDTQYF
once TRBJ1-1 TRBV27 . TGTGCCAGCAGAGGAAGACAGTCAAGGACTGAAGCTTTCTTT CASRGRQSRTEAFF
. TRBJ1-6 TRBV19 . TGTGCCAGTAGTATAGATTCGAGAAGAGGGAATAATTCACCCCTCCACTTT CASSIDSRRGNNSPLHF
. TRBJ1-6 TRBV11-1 . TGTGCCAGCAGTTTCACAGGGACCTATAATTCACCCCTCCACTTT CASSFTGTYNSPLHF
. TRBJ2-7 TRBV5-6 TRBD1 TGTGCCAGCAGCCCGATAACAGGGGAAAGCTACGAGCAGTACTTC CASSPITGESYEQYF
once TRBJ1-1 TRBV27 . TGTGCCAGCAGACTTACTCTGACACTGAACACTGAAGCTTTCTTT CASRLTLTLNTEAFF
once TRBJ1-2 TRBV28 . TGTGCCAGCAGTTGGCGGGAAAGCGGCTACACCTTC CASSWRESGYTF
few TRBJ2-3 TRBV4-1 . TGCGCCAGCAGCCAAGACTCTAGCACAGATACGCAGTATTTT CASSQDSSTDTQYF
. TRBJ2-1 TRBV4-1 TRBD2 TGCGCCAGCAGCCCCAGGACTAGTCGCCCTCTCAATGAGCAGTTCTTC CASSPRTSRPLNEQFF
. TRBJ2-7 TRBV5-1 . TGCGCCAGCAGCTTAGCCGCATACGAGCAGTACTTC CASSLAAYEQYF
few TRBJ2-1 TRBV5-5 . TGTGCCAGCAGCTTGGACAGGGCTCCCTACAATGAGCAGTTCTTC CASSLDRAPYNEQFF
. TRBJ2-5 TRBV5-1 . TGCGCCAGCAGCCCAAGGACAGCAGGGCCTACCCAGTACTTC CASSPRTAGPTQYF
once TRBJ1-6 TRBV9 . TGTGCCAGCAGTGCAAGAGGAAGCTCCTATAATTCACCCCTCCACTTT CASSARGSSYNSPLHF
few TRBJ2-2 TRBV5-1 . TGCGCCAGCAGCTTGGACTCAAACACCGGGGAGCTGTTTTTT CASSLDSNTGELFF
. TRBJ1-3 TRBV6-5 TRBD1 TGTGCCAGCAGTAAGACAGGGAGCGGAAACACCATATATTTT CASSKTGSGNTIYF
. TRBJ2-3 TRBV4-1 . TGCGCCAGCAGCCAAGTGGATAGCCCCTCTCCCCAGGATACGCAGTATTTT CASSQVDSPSPQDTQYF
once TRBJ2-2 TRBV14 . TGTGCCAGCAGCCCGACAGGCGCGGGGGAGCTGTTTTTT CASSPTGAGELFF
. TRBJ2-3 TRBV7-6 TRBD2 TGTGCCAGCAGCTTAGCGCTGGGGGGGGGCACAGATACGCAGTATTTT CASSLALGGGTDTQYF
. TRBJ2-7 TRBV6-5 . TGTGCCAGCAGTCGGACAGAATCCTACGAGCAGTACTTC CASSRTESYEQYF
. TRBJ1-2 TRBV5-1 TRBD1 TGCGCCAGCAGCTCCGGAACACGACCCGGACAGGGTCTTAACTATGGCTACACCTTC CASSSGTRPGQGLNYGYTF
few TRBJ2-5 TRBV27 TRBD2 TGTGCCAGCAGTTCCCCGGGGAGGGTTGAGACCCAGTACTTC CASSSPGRVETQYF
. TRBJ2-1 TRBV30 . TGTGCCTGGGTCAGGGCCCTCTTCAATGAGCAGTTCTTC CAWVRALFNEQFF
. TRBJ2-6 TRBV15 . TGTGCCACCAGCAGAGATTTTACGGGGGCTGGGGCCAACGTCCTGACTTTC CATSRDFTGAGANVLTF
few TRBJ1-2 TRBV20-1 . TGCAGTGCGGAGGAGGTGGTAGGCTACACCTTC CSAEEVVGYTF
. TRBJ1-5 TRBV6-1 TRBD1 TGTGCCAGCAGTACAACAGGGGAAAGTCAGCCCCAGCATTTT CASSTTGESQPQHF
. TRBJ1-2 TRBV5-1 . TGCGCCAGCAGCTTCCGGGTTAACTATGGCTACACCTTC CASSFRVNYGYTF
. TRBJ1-5 TRBV7-3 TRBD1 TGTGCCAGCAGCTGGGGACAGGGCCAGCCCCAGCATTTT CASSWGQGQPQHF
. TRBJ1-2 TRBV7-9 . TGTGCCAGCAGCTCAACGGGGGACGGCTACACCTTC CASSSTGDGYTF